These 4 T cell receptor beta chains originate from one sample sequenced in a study of T cell responses to AZD1222 COVID-19 vaccine. Measured with immunoSEQ multiplex PCR; TCRdb has only the in-frame clones, and not every one. The table has 120,000 or so clones, roughly 87% seen once. The sequenced sample was peripheral blood, obtained on day 0 of AZD1222 vaccination. These TCRs come from an adult in good health.

The chain recombines TRBV2 with TRBJ1-2; 9 bases fit TRBD1. This CDR3 is 14 amino acids long. Germline assignment: CDR1 SNHLY and CDR2 FYNNEI. V was pared by 8 bases and J by 1 base, with 5 bases of the junction left unmatched. Here the CDR3 DNA reads TGTGCCAGCCGCCTGACAGGGGGTAACTATGGCTACACCTTC. Its protein product is CASRLTGGNYGYTF.

This clone occurred once. The chain uses TRBV28 and TRBJ1-6; 11 bases map to TRBD1. The CDR3 totals 16 residues. With 6 bases clipped from V and 8 bases from J, the junction kept 9 bases outside the gene matches. Germline CDR1 reads MDHEN; CDR2 reads SYDVKM. CDR3 region: CASSPGTGGYYSPLHF. In DNA, the CDR3 is TGTGCCAGCAGCCCCGGGACAGGGGGATATTATTCACCCCTCCACTTT.

The rearrangement joins TRBV6-2 or TRBV6-3 to TRBJ2-7, with D possibly matching TRBD1 (6 bases). Germline CDR1 and CDR2: MNHEY and SVGEGT. Trimming took 5 bases from V and 0 from J, leaving 11 bases between them. This CDR3 has 14 amino acids. This CDR3 reads CASSRGQSSYEQYF. CDR3 DNA sequence: TGTGCCAGCAGTAGAGGACAGAGCTCCTACGAGCAGTACTTC.

V and J are TRBV7-9 and TRBJ2-3; TRBD2 aligns across 12 bases. This CDR3 region has 17 residues. Germline V gene sequence: CDR1 SEHNR, CDR2 FQNEAQ (reference sequence). V gave up 3 bases and J gave up 0 bases; unmatched junction bases: 4. In DNA, the CDR3 is TGTGCCAGCAGCTTGACTAGCGGGAGATCTAGCACAGATACGCAGTATTTT. Translation: CASSLTSGRSSTDTQYF.